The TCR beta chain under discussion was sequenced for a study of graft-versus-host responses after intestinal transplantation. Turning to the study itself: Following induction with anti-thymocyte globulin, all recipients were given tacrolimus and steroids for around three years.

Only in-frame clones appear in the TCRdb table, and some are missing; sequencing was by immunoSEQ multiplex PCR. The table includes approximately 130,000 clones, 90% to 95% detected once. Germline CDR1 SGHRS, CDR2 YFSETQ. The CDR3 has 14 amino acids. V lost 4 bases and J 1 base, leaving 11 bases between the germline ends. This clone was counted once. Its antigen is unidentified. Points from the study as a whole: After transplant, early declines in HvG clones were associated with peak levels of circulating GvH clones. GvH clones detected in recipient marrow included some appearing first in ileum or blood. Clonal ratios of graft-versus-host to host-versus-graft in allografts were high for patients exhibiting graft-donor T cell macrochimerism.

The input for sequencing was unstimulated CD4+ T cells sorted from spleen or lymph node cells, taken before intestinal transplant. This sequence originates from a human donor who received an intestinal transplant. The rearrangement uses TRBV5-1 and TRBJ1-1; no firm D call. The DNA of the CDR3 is TGCGCCAGCAGCCCGGTTGGTGCGAACACTGAAGCTTTCTTT. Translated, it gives CASSPVGANTEAFF.